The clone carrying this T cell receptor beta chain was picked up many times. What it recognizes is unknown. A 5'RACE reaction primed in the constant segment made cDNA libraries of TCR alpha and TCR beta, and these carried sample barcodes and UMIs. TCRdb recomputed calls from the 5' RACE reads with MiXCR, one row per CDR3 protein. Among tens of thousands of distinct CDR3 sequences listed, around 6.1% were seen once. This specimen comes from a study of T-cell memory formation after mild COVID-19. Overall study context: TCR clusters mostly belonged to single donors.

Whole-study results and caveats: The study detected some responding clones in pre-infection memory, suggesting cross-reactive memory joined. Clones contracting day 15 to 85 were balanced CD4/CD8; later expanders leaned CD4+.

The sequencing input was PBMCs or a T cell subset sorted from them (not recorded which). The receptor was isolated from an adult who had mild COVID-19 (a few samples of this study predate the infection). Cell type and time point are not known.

The CDR3 bases are TGTGCCAGCTCCTGGGGGGACACTGAAGCTTTCTTT. This encodes CASSWGDTEAFF. This rearrangement joins TRBV12-3 or TRBV12-4 to TRBJ1-1; D is perhaps TRBD1 (5 bases). The CDR3 runs to 12 residues. V gave up 8 bases and J gave up 3 bases, with 10 bases separating them.